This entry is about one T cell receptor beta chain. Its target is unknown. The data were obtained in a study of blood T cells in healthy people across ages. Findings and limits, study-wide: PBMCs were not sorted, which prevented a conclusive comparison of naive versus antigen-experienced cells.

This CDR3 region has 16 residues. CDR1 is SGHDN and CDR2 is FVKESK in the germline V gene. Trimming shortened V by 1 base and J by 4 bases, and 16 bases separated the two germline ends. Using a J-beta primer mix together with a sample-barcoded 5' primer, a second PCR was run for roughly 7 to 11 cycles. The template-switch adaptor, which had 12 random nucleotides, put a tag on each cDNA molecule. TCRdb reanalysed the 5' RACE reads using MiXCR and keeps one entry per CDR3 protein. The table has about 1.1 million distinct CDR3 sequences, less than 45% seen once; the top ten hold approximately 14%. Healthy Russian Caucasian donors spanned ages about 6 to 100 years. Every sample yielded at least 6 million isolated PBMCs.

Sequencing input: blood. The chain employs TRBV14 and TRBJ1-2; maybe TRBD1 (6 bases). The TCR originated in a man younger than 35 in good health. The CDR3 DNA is TGTGCCAGCAGCCAAGCATGGACAGCGAATCCCTATGGCTACACCTTC. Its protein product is CASSQAWTANPYGYTF.